The subject of this entry is one T cell receptor (beta chain). The antigen is unknown. These data come from a study of T cell repertoires in cytomegalovirus infection. Study in general: In public TCR beta signatures, there were indications of both CMV infection and matching HLA type.

Study findings and constraints: Dominating the ex vivo response were TCR beta clonotypes that were CMV-specific and HLA-C-restricted. People with CMV and the relevant HLA were identified by cumulative public TCR beta family frequency.

TCRdb reprocessed the reads via MiXCR and lists one record per CDR3 protein. The table shows around 710,000 distinct CDR3 sequences, with under 35% occurring only once. The CDR3 sequence is 15 residues long. Germline CDR1 is MNHNY and CDR2 is SVGAGI (reference sequence). Trimming cost V 5 bases and J 7 bases, with 17 bases left between them. The receptor comes from a human donor in good health (CMV status not recorded). Some clones in this sample may be carry-over from other donors' samples. J is TRBJ1-4 and V is TRBV6-6; a possible D gene is TRBD1 (5 bases). This specimen consisted of cultured CD8+ T cells from PBMCs, obtained from culture after CMV antigen stimulation. The CDR3 loop reads CASSGGNWGSEKLFF. CDR3 DNA sequence: TGTGCCAGCAGTGGGGGAAATTGGGGTTCTGAAAAACTGTTTTTT.